Sequencing of this T cell receptor beta chain was carried out in a study of T cells in narcolepsy (dated by TCRdb to the late 2010s). A note on the overall study: The study enrolled patients with narcolepsy type 1 or type 2 (NT1, NT2) together with healthy control donors. The study sought autoreactive T cells targeting hypocretin neuron self-antigens (hypocretin, TRIB2) in narcolepsy patients, using TCR Vbeta sequencing to track clonotypes in blood and CSF. General findings and caveats noted by the study authors: Plots comparing CSF and blood CD4+ T cell clonotypes from the same patient highlighted HCRT-specific and TRIB2-specific autoreactive clonotypes. Certain blood memory CD4+ repertoires from patients and controls had no sequences that matched autoreactive T cell clones. Patients and controls had similar numbers of sequenced blood memory CD4+ clonotypes, with averages of around 40,000 in patients and roughly 36,000 in controls. According to the report, autoreactive clonotypes were detected serially in the blood of the same patients and of different patients, but not in healthy controls.

A remark on this clone: What antigen it recognizes has not been identified. Within one base of it there is no much larger clone, and no base qualities were kept.

The germline V gene (reference sequence) specifies WNHNN as CDR1 and SYGVQD as CDR2. V lost 6 bases and J lost 1 base, and the count of bases not matched to a germline gene is 6. From the cysteine through the phenylalanine, the CDR3 covers 16 amino acids. CDR3 DNA is the only sequence kept; it has 48 bases, read in frame from the first base. For TCR Vbeta sequencing, memory CD4+ T cells were sorted ex vivo from the peripheral blood of both healthy controls and narcolepsy patients. Library method: the immunoSEQ multiplex PCR assay. Here the immuneACCESS table is served through TCRdb, limited to in-frame sequences with V and J called. Missing clones are a known gap in these copies; in checked studies unresolved V genes cover under half, and the rest lacks a known reason. For this sample there are some 34,000 clones; approximately 80% appear just once. 2.3% of the sample belongs to the ten largest clones.

This TCR was sampled from a human donor in good health. Source material: memory (CD45RA-) CD4+ T cells from blood. Explained via the paper, the cell subset or site label denotes: memory T cells sorted ex vivo from peripheral blood. Rearrangement joined TRBV10-1 to TRBJ2-5, with 12 junctional bases fitting TRBD2. Here is the DNA: TGCGCCAGCAGCCAAGGACTAGCGGGGTTCCAAGAGACCCAGTACTTC. Translation gives CASSQGLAGFQETQYF.